This is a list of T cell receptor beta chains from one sample in a study of blood T cell repertoires in COVID-19. Profiling relied on immunoSEQ multiplex PCR, and the TCRdb table lists in-frame clones only, not all of them. The table has some 270,000 clones, around 82% seen once. Sequences were obtained from PBMCs or T cells enriched from blood (not recorded which). The source of these receptors is a man aged 45-65 years who had recovered from COVID-19. Each CDR3 is given with its conserved first and last residue. D genes are given only for firm matches. Size is stated for part of the rows, as once, few or many counts, or as a class when the clone is expanded.

TRBV5-4	TRBD2	TRBJ2-7	once	CASSLGGGRVEQYF	TGTGCCAGCAGCTTGGGTGGCGGGAGGGTGGAGCAGTACTTC
TRBV7-8	.	TRBJ2-5	.	CASSRLLGGETQYF	TGTGCCAGCAGCCGACTCCTTGGGGGGGAGACCCAGTACTTC
TRBV5-1	.	TRBJ2-3	.	CASRSGDTQYF	TGCGCCAGCCGGTCGGGAGATACGCAGTATTTT
TRBV12-3/TRBV12-4	.	TRBJ2-3	.	CASSFVGSDTQYF	TGTGCCAGCAGTTTTGTTGGTAGCGATACGCAGTATTTT
TRBV3-1/TRBV3-2	TRBD2	TRBJ2-5	.	CATKRTSGGQETQYF	TGTGCCACCAAACGGACTAGCGGGGGACAAGAGACCCAGTACTTC
TRBV21-1	.	TRBJ2-7	.	CASSTHGKDSEYEQYF	TGTGCCAGCAGCACCCATGGGAAGGACAGCGAATACGAGCAGTACTTC
TRBV2	TRBD1	TRBJ2-3	few	CASTKTGVRTDTQYF	TGTGCCAGCACAAAAACAGGGGTCCGCACAGATACGCAGTATTTT
TRBV28	.	TRBJ2-1	few	CASSLVGSYNEQFF	TGTGCCAGCAGTTTAGTTGGCTCTTACAATGAGCAGTTCTTC
TRBV3-1/TRBV3-2	TRBD1	TRBJ1-4	.	CASSQATGGLGEKLFF	TGTGCCAGCAGCCAAGCCACAGGGGGATTGGGGGAAAAACTGTTTTTT
TRBV5-1	TRBD2	TRBJ2-1	once	CASSGRGLENNEQFF	TGCGCCAGCAGCGGCCGGGGACTAGAGAACAATGAGCAGTTCTTC
TRBV11-3	.	TRBJ2-5	.	CASSPREETQYF	TGTGCCAGCAGCCCTCGGGAAGAGACCCAGTACTTC
TRBV6-4	.	TRBJ2-3	.	CASSVTELTDTQYF	TGTGCCAGCAGTGTGACAGAACTCACAGATACGCAGTATTTT
TRBV5-1	.	TRBJ1-2	once	CASSLGRQGYGYTF	TGCGCCAGCAGCTTGGGAAGGCAGGGCTATGGCTACACCTTC
TRBV24-1	TRBD1	TRBJ2-3	.	CATSDYTGAPRDTQYF	TGTGCCACCAGTGACTACACAGGGGCCCCGCGAGATACGCAGTATTTT
TRBV5-1	.	TRBJ2-1	.	CASSLGLGHEQFF	TGCGCCAGCAGCTTGGGACTAGGGCATGAGCAGTTCTTC
TRBV11-3	TRBD1	TRBJ2-1	.	CASSSYRGLGNEQFF	TGTGCCAGCAGCTCTTACAGGGGGCTCGGGAATGAGCAGTTCTTC
TRBV5-5	.	TRBJ1-2	few	CASSLNLAGDGYTF	TGTGCCAGCAGCTTAAATCTAGCCGGGGATGGCTACACCTTC
TRBV4-2	TRBD2	TRBJ2-1	few	CASSQISGTSGSSYNEQFF	TGTGCCAGCAGCCAAATCTCCGGGACTAGCGGCTCTTCCTACAATGAGCAGTTCTTC
TRBV24-1	.	TRBJ1-2	.	CATSDSQFYGYTF	TGTGCCACCAGTGATTCCCAATTCTATGGCTACACCTTC
TRBV9	TRBD2	TRBJ2-1	many	CASSPGTSGSNEQFF	TGTGCCAGCAGCCCAGGGACTAGCGGGAGCAATGAGCAGTTCTTC
TRBV9	.	TRBJ1-1	.	CASSVDGGRSTEAFF	TGTGCCAGCAGCGTAGACGGGGGGCGGAGCACTGAAGCTTTCTTT
TRBV5-4	.	TRBJ2-7	.	CASSATGVGSYEQYF	TGTGCCAGCAGCGCTACAGGGGTCGGGAGCTACGAGCAGTACTTC
TRBV5-4	.	TRBJ2-3	.	CASSLGQATTDTQYF	TGTGCCAGCAGCTTGGGTCAAGCGACCACAGATACGCAGTATTTT
TRBV11-3	.	TRBJ1-1	.	CASSLEGGTEAFF	TGTGCCAGCAGCTTAGAAGGGGGCACTGAAGCTTTCTTT
TRBV2	.	TRBJ2-7	.	CASRGGLAGIYEQYF	TGTGCCAGCAGGGGGGGACTGGCGGGGATCTACGAGCAGTACTTC
TRBV11-2	.	TRBJ1-3	.	CASSLAGLRNTIYF	TGTGCCAGCAGCTTAGCAGGGCTAAGAAACACCATATATTTT
TRBV20-1	TRBD2	TRBJ2-7	.	CSASLLEAGGHHEQYF	TGCAGTGCTAGTCTGCTCGAGGCGGGAGGGCACCACGAGCAGTACTTC
TRBV3-1/TRBV3-2	TRBD1	TRBJ2-7	.	CASSPWDRGAYEQYF	TGTGCCAGCAGCCCCTGGGACAGGGGTGCCTACGAGCAGTACTTC
TRBV5-1	TRBD1	TRBJ2-7	many	CASSSSGTVSEQYF	TGCGCCAGCAGCTCGTCCGGGACAGTATCCGAGCAGTACTTC